This TCR beta chain was observed in a study of cytomegalovirus exposure and HLA in healthy donors. The germline V gene has CDR1 SGHRS and CDR2 YFSETQ. V shed 4 bases and J 4 bases; nucleotides not matched to a gene: 5. The CDR3 sequence is 13 residues long. It was with 60 Vbeta and 13 Jbeta primers that the PCR ran. The table came from immunoSEQ multiplex PCR; TCRdb's copy has only in-frame clones and leaves some out. Of about 160,000 clones in the sample, roughly four fifths were seen once. This clone was seen more than once but under ten times. Its matching antigen is unknown. Study-level results: Listed as cytomegalovirus-associated were 150 or so TCR beta chains.

The source is a man in his forties in good health and CMV-seronegative. Sequenced material: PBMCs. This chain links TRBV5-1 with TRBJ2-7; 7 nucleotides match TRBD2. DNA for the CDR3: TGCGCCAGCAGCGCTCGGGACTATTACGAGCAGTACTTC. It encodes CASSARDYYEQYF.